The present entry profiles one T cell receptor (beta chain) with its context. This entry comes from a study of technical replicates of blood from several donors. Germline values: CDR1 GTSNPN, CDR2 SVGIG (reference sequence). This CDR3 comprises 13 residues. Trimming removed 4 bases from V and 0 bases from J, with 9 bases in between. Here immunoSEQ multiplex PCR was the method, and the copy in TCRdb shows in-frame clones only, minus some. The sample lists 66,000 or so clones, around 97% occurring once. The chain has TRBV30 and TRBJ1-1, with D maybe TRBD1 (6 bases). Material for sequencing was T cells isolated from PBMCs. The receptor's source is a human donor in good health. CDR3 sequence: CAWIGQLNTEAFF. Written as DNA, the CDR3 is TGTGCCTGGATTGGACAGTTGAACACTGAAGCTTTCTTT.